A selection of T cell receptor beta chains follows, all from one sample in a study of radiation and T cells in renal cell carcinoma. TCRdb's copy holds only in-frame clones and misses some; the assay was immunoSEQ multiplex PCR. The data contain tens of thousands of clones, roughly 80% of them singletons. Sequenced here: blood, sampled from a patient whose treatment included radiotherapy and nephrectomy. These TCRs come from a man between 60 and 75 years old with renal cell carcinoma. CDR3s include the opening cysteine and the closing phenylalanine or tryptophan. Fields, in order: CDR3 protein, CDR3 DNA, J gene, V gene, clone size, D gene. The D gene is left open where the match is weak. Clone size appears in some rows only: once, few, many, or a class for an expanded clone.

CDR3aa: CASSSAGRYGYTF; CDR3nt: TGTGCCAGCAGCTCTGCAGGACGCTATGGCTACACCTTC; j_gene: TRBJ1-2; v_gene: TRBV5-4; abundance: few; d_gene: .
CDR3aa: CASTGAGYEQYF; CDR3nt: TGCGCCAGCACAGGGGCAGGATACGAGCAGTACTTC; j_gene: TRBJ2-7; v_gene: TRBV5-1; abundance: .; d_gene: .
CDR3aa: CASSYWTGSDEQFF; CDR3nt: TGTGCCAGCAGTTATTGGACAGGGTCGGATGAGCAGTTCTTC; j_gene: TRBJ2-1; v_gene: TRBV27; abundance: .; d_gene: TRBD1
CDR3aa: CAIKRGLAGVTDTQYF; CDR3nt: TGTGCCATCAAGAGGGGACTAGCGGGAGTGACAGATACGCAGTATTTT; j_gene: TRBJ2-3; v_gene: TRBV10-3; abundance: .; d_gene: TRBD2
CDR3aa: CAWKGQGGPQHF; CDR3nt: TGTGCCTGGAAGGGACAGGGAGGGCCCCAGCATTTT; j_gene: TRBJ1-5; v_gene: TRBV30; abundance: few; d_gene: TRBD1
CDR3aa: CASSPNGLAGNEQFF; CDR3nt: TGTGCCAGCTCCCCGAACGGACTAGCGGGCAATGAGCAGTTCTTC; j_gene: TRBJ2-1; v_gene: TRBV18; abundance: few; d_gene: TRBD2
CDR3aa: CASSIPGTGGFQPQHF; CDR3nt: TGTGCCAGTAGTATTCCTGGGACAGGGGGTTTCCAGCCCCAGCATTTT; j_gene: TRBJ1-5; v_gene: TRBV19; abundance: .; d_gene: TRBD1
CDR3aa: CASSQGQVKETQYF; CDR3nt: TGCGCCAGCAGCCAGGGACAGGTGAAGGAGACCCAGTACTTC; j_gene: TRBJ2-5; v_gene: TRBV5-1; abundance: .; d_gene: TRBD1
CDR3aa: CSVAEGGLGQFF; CDR3nt: TGCAGCGTTGCCGAGGGAGGCCTCGGGCAGTTCTTC; j_gene: TRBJ2-1; v_gene: TRBV29-1; abundance: once; d_gene: .
CDR3aa: CASRRGLTYEQYF; CDR3nt: TGTGCCAGCAGACGGGGCCTGACCTACGAGCAGTACTTC; j_gene: TRBJ2-7; v_gene: TRBV5-5; abundance: .; d_gene: .
CDR3aa: CAWGPSSNQPQHF; CDR3nt: TGTGCCTGGGGACCATCTAGCAATCAGCCCCAGCATTTT; j_gene: TRBJ1-5; v_gene: TRBV30; abundance: .; d_gene: .
CDR3aa: CASSPSSRSSYNEQFF; CDR3nt: TGCGCCAGCAGCCCGTCCTCGCGGAGCTCCTACAATGAGCAGTTCTTC; j_gene: TRBJ2-1; v_gene: TRBV5-1; abundance: .; d_gene: .
CDR3aa: CASSAWLASSEQYF; CDR3nt: TGTGCCAGCAGTGCCTGGCTAGCGTCCTCCGAGCAGTACTTC; j_gene: TRBJ2-7; v_gene: TRBV6-1; abundance: .; d_gene: .
CDR3aa: CASSLGEQTQYF; CDR3nt: TGTGCCAGCAGCTTGGGGGAACAGACCCAGTACTTC; j_gene: TRBJ2-5; v_gene: TRBV5-5; abundance: .; d_gene: .
CDR3aa: CASSEHTSYNEQFF; CDR3nt: TGTGCCAGCAGTGAGCACACCTCCTACAATGAGCAGTTCTTC; j_gene: TRBJ2-1; v_gene: TRBV2; abundance: once; d_gene: .
CDR3aa: CAWSPGQGFSPLHF; CDR3nt: TGTGCCTGGAGTCCGGGACAGGGTTTTTCACCCCTCCACTTT; j_gene: TRBJ1-6; v_gene: TRBV30; abundance: .; d_gene: TRBD1
CDR3aa: CASSQDSGNQPQHF; CDR3nt: TGTGCCAGCAGCCAAGATTCTGGGAATCAGCCCCAGCATTTT; j_gene: TRBJ1-5; v_gene: TRBV4-2; abundance: .; d_gene: .
CDR3aa: CASSRPFNYGYTF; CDR3nt: TGTGCCAGCAGTCGACCCTTTAACTATGGCTACACCTTC; j_gene: TRBJ1-2; v_gene: TRBV11-2; abundance: .; d_gene: .
CDR3aa: CASSLSSGRALDTQYF; CDR3nt: TGTGCCAGCAGCCTTTCTAGCGGGAGGGCCTTAGATACGCAGTATTTT; j_gene: TRBJ2-3; v_gene: TRBV7-2; abundance: .; d_gene: TRBD2
CDR3aa: CASGTLGPLNYEQYF; CDR3nt: TGTGCTAGTGGTACTCTAGGTCCACTTAACTACGAGCAGTACTTC; j_gene: TRBJ2-7; v_gene: TRBV12-5; abundance: .; d_gene: .
CDR3aa: CASSYTRLQGKGQYF; CDR3nt: TGTGCCAGCAGTTACACGAGATTGCAGGGTAAGGGGCAGTACTTC; j_gene: TRBJ2-7; v_gene: TRBV6-5; abundance: .; d_gene: .
CDR3aa: CASSLGGTGSETQYF; CDR3nt: TGCGCCAGCAGCTTGGGGGGGACAGGCTCCGAGACCCAGTACTTC; j_gene: TRBJ2-5; v_gene: TRBV5-1; abundance: .; d_gene: TRBD1
CDR3aa: CASSEYKREWNEQFF; CDR3nt: TGTGCCAGCAGTGAATACAAGCGGGAGTGGAATGAGCAGTTCTTC; j_gene: TRBJ2-1; v_gene: TRBV25-1; abundance: .; d_gene: TRBD2
CDR3aa: CASSLASGRTGELFF; CDR3nt: TGTGCCAGCAGCTTGGCCAGCGGGAGGACCGGGGAGCTGTTTTTT; j_gene: TRBJ2-2; v_gene: TRBV5-4; abundance: .; d_gene: TRBD2
CDR3aa: CASSLAGPSTADEQFF; CDR3nt: TGTGCCAGCAGCTTGGCGGGACCCTCTACCGCGGATGAGCAGTTCTTC; j_gene: TRBJ2-1; v_gene: TRBV5-4; abundance: .; d_gene: .
CDR3aa: CAWRDDGTGELFF; CDR3nt: TGTGCCTGGAGGGACGACGGCACCGGGGAGCTGTTTTTT; j_gene: TRBJ2-2; v_gene: TRBV30; abundance: once; d_gene: .
CDR3aa: CASSFHLYGGRPLYEQYF; CDR3nt: TGTGCCAGCAGCTTCCACCTCTATGGCGGTAGGCCACTCTACGAGCAGTACTTC; j_gene: TRBJ2-7; v_gene: TRBV11-2; abundance: medium-sized; d_gene: .
CDR3aa: CASPGTGNSGSMAGELFF; CDR3nt: TGCGCCAGCCCAGGGACAGGTAACAGCGGGAGCATGGCCGGGGAGCTGTTTTTT; j_gene: TRBJ2-2; v_gene: TRBV5-1; abundance: .; d_gene: .
CDR3aa: CAWSGTHRTGKFNYGYTF; CDR3nt: TGTGCCTGGAGTGGTACCCACCGGACAGGAAAGTTCAACTATGGCTACACCTTC; j_gene: TRBJ1-2; v_gene: TRBV30; abundance: .; d_gene: TRBD1
CDR3aa: CASGPDGGGETQYF; CDR3nt: TGTGCTAGTGGCCCTGACGGGGGGGGAGAGACCCAGTACTTC; j_gene: TRBJ2-5; v_gene: TRBV12-5; abundance: .; d_gene: TRBD2
CDR3aa: CASSGTANTGELFF; CDR3nt: TGTGCCAGCAGCGGGACAGCGAACACCGGGGAGCTGTTTTTT; j_gene: TRBJ2-2; v_gene: TRBV9; abundance: .; d_gene: .
CDR3aa: CASTLDFSSYEQYF; CDR3nt: TGTGCCAGCACCTTGGACTTTAGCTCCTACGAGCAGTACTTC; j_gene: TRBJ2-7; v_gene: TRBV6-1; abundance: .; d_gene: .
CDR3aa: CASSLDRGPHEQFF; CDR3nt: TGTGCCAGCAGCTTAGACCGGGGCCCCCATGAGCAGTTCTTC; j_gene: TRBJ2-1; v_gene: TRBV7-2; abundance: few; d_gene: .
CDR3aa: CASSQSGNYEQYF; CDR3nt: TGTGCCAGCAGCCAGTCAGGGAACTACGAGCAGTACTTC; j_gene: TRBJ2-7; v_gene: TRBV4-2; abundance: .; d_gene: .
CDR3aa: CASRRTGDAYGYTF; CDR3nt: TGCGCCAGCAGAAGGACAGGGGACGCCTATGGCTACACCTTC; j_gene: TRBJ1-2; v_gene: TRBV5-1; abundance: .; d_gene: TRBD1